This record looks at one TCR beta chain sequence and its context. Its specificity is not known. This CDR3 spans 14 amino acids. Trimming cost V 6 bases and J 0 bases, with 9 bases left between them. TCRdb itself ran the RT-PCR reads through MiXCR, one entry per CDR3 protein. The table shows around 320,000 distinct CDR3 sequences, with approximately 23% occurring only once. The sample belongs to a study of response to subunit inactivated influenza vaccine. Study findings and constraints: The authors suggested that few new T cells are recruited per seasonal influenza vaccination.

The V and J genes are TRBV12-3 or TRBV12-4 and TRBJ1-3; D is unresolved. The sequence was collected from a man between 50 and 75 years old who received an inactivated influenza vaccine. The sequencing used PBMCs from blood, collected approximately 20 months after vaccination. CDR3 bases: TGTGCCAGCAGCACCCGGGGCTCTGGAAACACCATATATTTT. It codes for CASSTRGSGNTIYF.